What follows describes a single T cell receptor (beta chain). Antigen specificity is unknown. A 5'RACE reaction primed in the constant segment made cDNA libraries of TCR alpha and TCR beta, and these carried sample barcodes and UMIs. TCRdb called the 5' RACE reads again in MiXCR, with one record for every CDR3 protein. Of approximately 410,000 distinct CDR3 sequences listed, more than 20% are singletons. This sample was included in a study of T-cell memory formation after mild COVID-19. Across the study: Largely, the TCR clusters proved donor specific. Study results and caveats: Researchers report contracting CD4+ clones mostly in CM and EM, with CD8+ clones in EMRA. Cross-reactive memory seemingly joined, as some responding clones were found in pre-infection memory.

The CDR3 is 17 amino acids. V was clipped by 3 bases and J by 3 bases, with 20 bases between them. The rearrangement uses TRBV12-3 or TRBV12-4 and TRBJ2-5; no reliable D call. The receptor comes from an adult woman who had mild COVID-19 (a few samples of this study predate the infection). Cell type and time point are not known. The specimen sequenced was PBMCs or a T cell subset sorted from them (not recorded which). The CDR3 bases are TGTGCCAGCAGTTTGATGTCAATCCGACCGGACGAAGAGACCCAGTACTTC. Protein: CASSLMSIRPDEETQYF.